Shown below are 22 T cell receptor beta chains from a single sample sequenced in a study of cytomegalovirus exposure and HLA in healthy donors. In the PCR, 60 Vbeta and 13 Jbeta primers were used. Libraries were prepared by immunoSEQ multiplex PCR; TCRdb keeps only in-frame clonotypes and omits some of them. The table includes 150,000 or so clones, approximately 79% detected once. The sample consisted of PBMCs. The receptors shown here come from a man younger than 35 in good health and CMV-seropositive.

This clone has more than one count but fewer than ten. The J gene is TRBJ1-5, the V gene TRBV6-1; possibly TRBD1 for D (5 bases). Germline values: CDR1 MNHNS, CDR2 SASEGT. Between the trimmed V and J ends, which lost 6 bases and 7 bases, there was a span of 13 bases. The CDR3 spans 13 residues. CDR3 residues: CASSQGFGQPQHF. The CDR3 nucleotides are TGTGCCAGCAGCCAGGGATTTGGGCAGCCCCAGCATTTT.

This chain connects TRBV2 to TRBJ2-3, with D hard to call. Trimming stripped 3 bases from V and 6 bases from J, with 10 bases between. Germline CDR1 is SNHLY and CDR2 is FYNNEI. The length of the CDR3 is 13 residues. The CDR3 bases are TGTGCCAGCAGTGAGTTACTGAGGGATACGCAGTATTTT. Its translation is CASSELLRDTQYF.

The CDR3 here is CASSFGNRETGSGELFF. CDR3 nucleotide sequence: TGCGCCAGCAGCTTCGGGAACAGAGAAACAGGGTCCGGGGAGCTGTTTTTT. The chain links TRBV5-1 to TRBJ2-2, with D tentatively TRBD1 (6 bases). CDR3 size: 17 residues. V was cut by 2 bases and J by 6 bases, with 20 bases left in between. The germline V gene encodes CDR1 SGHRS and CDR2 YFSETQ.

The chain joins TRBV6-4 to TRBJ2-3, with TRBD2 identical over 7 bases. CDR3 length: 14 residues. CDR1 and CDR2 from the germline V gene are MRHNA and SNTAGT. The V segment lost 7 bases and the J segment 2 bases; nucleotides outside the gene matches: 6. The CDR3 here is CASKAGVYTDTQYF. CDR3 bases: TGTGCCAGCAAGGCGGGAGTGTACACAGATACGCAGTATTTT.

This clone was seen a few times. The chain carries TRBV29-1 and TRBJ2-7; 7 bases map to TRBD1. Germline V gene lookup returns CDR1 SQVTM and CDR2 ANQGSEA. The CDR3 has 13 residues. Trimming cost V 3 bases and J 7 bases; bases outside gene matches: 9. For the CDR3, the DNA is TGCAGCGTTGATAACAGGGGTTCGGAAGAGCAGTACTTC. It codes for CSVDNRGSEEQYF.

The chain recombines TRBV7-2 with TRBJ2-5, with TRBD2 matching 11 bases. The CDR3 contains 15 residues. Germline V gene lookup returns CDR1 SGHTA and CDR2 FQGNSA. V shed 3 bases, J shed 4 bases, and the junction held 4 bases outside the gene matches. This CDR3 is CASSFSSGRGETQYF. The CDR3 region has the DNA TGTGCCAGCAGCTTTAGTAGCGGGAGGGGAGAGACCCAGTACTTC.

This sequence joins TRBV2 and TRBJ2-7; D is unresolved. The CDR3 is 12 amino acids. The germline V gene encodes CDR1 SNHLY and CDR2 FYNNEI. The germline V and J ends were trimmed by 4 bases and 3 bases, with 7 bases remaining between them. CDR3 sequence: CASSGAGYEQYF. CDR3 sequence (DNA): TGTGCCAGCAGTGGGGCCGGCTACGAGCAGTACTTC.

This chain uses TRBV6-6 with TRBJ2-3; 9 bases are shared with TRBD2. Germline-derived CDR1 and CDR2 are MNHNY and SVGAGI (reference sequence). The CDR3 runs 15 residues. V trimming: 5 bases; J trimming: 0 bases; junction bases outside the gene matches: 3. Here the CDR3 DNA reads TGTGCCAGCAGTCCGACTAGCGGAAGCACAGATACGCAGTATTTT. Translation: CASSPTSGSTDTQYF.

The V call is TRBV5-6, the J call TRBJ2-7; D not resolved. Germline loops: CDR1 SGHDT, CDR2 YYEEEE. The CDR3 totals 15 residues. V shed 1 base and J shed 0 bases, with 11 bases lying between them. Written as DNA, the CDR3 is TGTGCCAGCAGCTTGTTAGGCAGGCGCTCCTACGAGCAGTACTTC. Its translation is CASSLLGRRSYEQYF.

The rearrangement links TRBV18 to TRBJ2-7, with 8 positions matching TRBD2. This CDR3 has 14 amino acids. Germline CDR1 is KGHSH and CDR2 is LQKENI. V trimming: 8 bases; J trimming: 2 bases; junction bases outside the gene matches: 8. The chain's CDR3 is CASTSAGAAYEQYF. The CDR3 DNA reads as TGTGCCAGCACTTCAGCGGGAGCTGCCTACGAGCAGTACTTC.

The gene calls are TRBV5-4 and TRBJ2-5; 11 bases match TRBD2. V lost 3 bases to trimming and J lost 2 bases; unmatched junction nucleotides: 9. The CDR3 loop spans 17 amino acids. Germline assignment: CDR1 SGHNT and CDR2 YYREEE (reference sequence). The CDR3, as DNA: TGTGCCAGCAGCTCGGGGACTAGCGGCTCGTTTCAAGAGACCCAGTACTTC. Translation: CASSSGTSGSFQETQYF.

This clone was observed once. The chain joins TRBV19 to TRBJ2-7, with TRBD1 identical over 9 bases. V trimming: 9 bases; J trimming: 7 bases; junction bases outside the gene matches: 10. This CDR3 region has 13 residues. The germline gives CDR1 LNHDA, CDR2 SQIVND (reference sequence). CDR3 in amino acids: CASGWTGEGEQYF. The DNA of the CDR3 is TGTGCCAGCGGATGGACAGGGGAAGGGGAGCAGTACTTC.

The V and J genes are TRBV27 and TRBJ2-2; 11 bases are shared with TRBD1. V was pared by 7 bases and J by 7 bases, with 8 bases of the junction left unmatched. The CDR3 runs 15 residues. Per the germline V gene, CDR1 is MNHEY and CDR2 is SMNVEV (reference sequence). The CDR3 reads CASTQGQGAYGELFF. The DNA of the CDR3 is TGTGCCAGCACCCAAGGACAGGGGGCTTACGGGGAGCTGTTTTTT.

The gene calls are TRBV11-3 and TRBJ2-3, with TRBD1 as a possible D gene (6 bases). CDR1 is SGHNT and CDR2 is YENEEA in the germline V gene. The CDR3 sequence is 15 residues long. Trimming stripped 4 bases from V and 3 bases from J, with 14 bases between. CDR3 amino acids: CASSSPQGGTDTQYF. CDR3 sequence (DNA): TGTGCCAGCAGCTCGCCACAGGGTGGTACAGATACGCAGTATTTT. The full variable domain, in which reference TRBV11-3 and TRBJ2-3 provide the parts outside the CDR3, is EAGVVQSPRYKIIEKKQPVAFWCNPISGHNTLYWYLQNLGQGPELLIRYENEEAVDDSQLPKDRFSAERLKGVDSTLKIQPAELGDSAVYLCASSSPQGGTDTQYFGPGTRLTVL.

The CDR3 region is CASSPRDSKEAFF. The CDR3 nucleotides are TGTGCCAGCAGCCCCCGGGACAGCAAAGAAGCTTTCTTT. V and J are TRBV11-1 and TRBJ1-1; 7 nucleotides agree with TRBD1. V lost 5 bases to trimming and J lost 8 bases; unmatched junction nucleotides: 8. The CDR3 is 13 amino acids. CDR1 SGHAT and CDR2 FQDESV come from the germline V gene (reference sequence).

The J gene is TRBJ1-1, the V gene TRBV6-5; a possible D gene is TRBD1 (6 bases). The ends were cut back, 6 bases at V and 6 bases at J, with 17 bases in the middle. Germline values: CDR1 MNHEY, CDR2 SVGAGI. The CDR3 is made up of 14 amino acids. The CDR3 reads CASSPIQGQAEAFF. CDR3 DNA sequence: TGTGCCAGCAGCCCGATACAGGGACAAGCTGAAGCTTTCTTT.

V and J are TRBV2 and TRBJ1-4; TRBD1 is a possible D gene (6 bases). In germline, CDR1 is SNHLY, CDR2 FYNNEI. The germline V and J ends were trimmed by 9 bases and 7 bases, with 18 bases remaining between them. The CDR3 has 14 amino acids. Here the CDR3 DNA reads TGTGCCAGGTCCACTCAGGGGCGGGCTGAAAAACTGTTTTTT. The encoded protein is CARSTQGRAEKLFF.

The chain recombines TRBV5-1 with TRBJ1-3; D perhaps matches TRBD1 (6 bases). The CDR3 has 15 residues. V lost 4 bases, J lost 4 bases, and 15 bases lay in between. Germline V gives CDR1 SGHRS, CDR2 YFSETQ. The CDR3 sequence: CASSPMGAGGNTIYF. CDR3 bases: TGCGCCAGCAGCCCAATGGGGGCAGGAGGAAACACCATATATTTT.

V is TRBV7-2 and J is TRBJ2-7; 9 bases are shared with TRBD2. This CDR3 contains 15 residues. V lost 6 bases and J lost 6; bases outside the gene matches: 12. The germline gives CDR1 SGHTA, CDR2 FQGNSA. CDR3: CASSLTSGAYSEQYF. CDR3 DNA sequence: TGTGCCAGCAGTTTGACTAGCGGCGCTTATTCCGAGCAGTACTTC.

The chain carries TRBV10-3 and TRBJ2-3; 11 bases are shared with TRBD2. V trimming: 4 bases; J trimming: 6 bases; junction bases outside the gene matches: 9. The CDR3 covers 16 residues. CDR1 is ENHRY and CDR2 is SYGVKD in the germline V gene. The CDR3 region is CAISGQTSGILDTQYF. Here the CDR3 DNA reads TGTGCCATCAGTGGCCAGACTAGCGGGATATTGGATACGCAGTATTTT.

This clone came up once. The chain joins TRBV4-2 to TRBJ2-3; D may be TRBD1 (6 bases). CDR3 length equals 15 residues. The germline gives CDR1 LGHNA, CDR2 YNFKEQ. Deletions cut 0 bases from V and 2 bases from J, with 9 bases between. CDR3 sequence reads: CASSQDQGNTDTQYF. CDR3 nucleotides: TGTGCCAGCAGCCAAGATCAGGGGAACACAGATACGCAGTATTTT.

This clone was seen more than once but under ten times. The chain combines TRBV4-1 with TRBJ2-3; TRBD2 is a possible D gene (6 bases). This CDR3 comprises 16 residues. The V gene lost 1 base and the J gene lost 4 bases, with 15 bases spanning the gap. Per the germline V gene, CDR1 is MGHRA and CDR2 is YSYEKL. CDR3 nucleotide sequence: TGCGCCAGCAGCCAAGGGGCGGGGAGAATACCAGATACGCAGTATTTT. This encodes CASSQGAGRIPDTQYF.